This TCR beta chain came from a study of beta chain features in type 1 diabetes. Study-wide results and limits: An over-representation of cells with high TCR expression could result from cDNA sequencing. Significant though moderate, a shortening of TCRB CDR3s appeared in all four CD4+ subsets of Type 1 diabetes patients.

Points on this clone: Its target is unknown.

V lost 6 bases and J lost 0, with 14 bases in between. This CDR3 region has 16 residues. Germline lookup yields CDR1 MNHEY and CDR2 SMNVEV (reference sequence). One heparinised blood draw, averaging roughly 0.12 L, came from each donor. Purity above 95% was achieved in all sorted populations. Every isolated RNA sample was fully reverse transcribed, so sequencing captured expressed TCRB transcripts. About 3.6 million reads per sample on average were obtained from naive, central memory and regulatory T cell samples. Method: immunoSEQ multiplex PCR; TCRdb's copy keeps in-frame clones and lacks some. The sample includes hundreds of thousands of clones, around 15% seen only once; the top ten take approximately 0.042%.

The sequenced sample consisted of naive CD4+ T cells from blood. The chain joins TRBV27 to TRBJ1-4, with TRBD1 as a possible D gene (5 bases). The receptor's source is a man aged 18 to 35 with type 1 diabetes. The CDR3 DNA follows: TGTGCCAGCAGACCCAGGGCAACCACAACTAATGAAAAACTGTTTTTT. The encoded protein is CASRPRATTTNEKLFF. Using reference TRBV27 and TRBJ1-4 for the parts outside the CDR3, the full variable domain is EAQVTQNPRYLITVTGKKLTVTCSQNMNHEYMSWYRQDPGLGLRQIYYSMNVEVTDKGDVPEGYKVSRKEKRNFPLILESPSPNQTSLYFCASRPRATTTNEKLFFGSGTQLSVL.